The next 28 T cell receptor beta chains were all read from a single sample in a study of blood T cells in healthy people across ages. A second about 6 to 11 cycle PCR used barcoded and J-beta primers. TCRdb itself ran the 5' RACE reads through MiXCR, one entry per CDR3 protein. Of about 720,000 distinct CDR3 sequences in the sample, roughly 25% are singletons; the top ten hold approximately 4%. This sample was also put to use in a study of T cells of mothers and their children.

The sample consisted of blood. These receptors were taken from a boy aged 5-17 years in good health.

In its sample, this clonotype was seen a few times. The V gene is TRBV6-6, the J gene TRBJ1-6; 7 bases fit TRBD1. From germline, CDR1 is MNHNY and CDR2 SVGAGI (reference sequence). Trimming removed 6 bases from V and 4 bases from J; junction bases left unmatched: 3. The CDR3 length is 14 residues. The CDR3 region has the DNA TGTGCCAGCAGAGGGGGCGGTTATAATTCACCCCTCCACTTT. Residues: CASRGGGYNSPLHF.

The V and J genes are TRBV4-3 and TRBJ2-7, with D perhaps TRBD1 or TRBD2 (5 bases each). Germline V gives CDR1 LGHNA, CDR2 YSLEER. Trimming took 0 bases from V and 3 from J, leaving 21 bases between them. CDR3 length: 18 residues. CDR3 coding DNA: TGCGCCAGCAGCCAAGAAGTTTACGTCGGGACCGGCCTCTACGAGCAGTACTTC. It translates to CASSQEVYVGTGLYEQYF.

V gene TRBV12-3 or TRBV12-4 combines with J gene TRBJ2-3; D perhaps matches TRBD2 (6 bases). The CDR3 runs 15 residues. V was cut by 3 bases and J by 8 bases, with 18 bases left in between. The CDR3: CASSLGSLATRTQYF. Here the CDR3 DNA reads TGTGCCAGCAGTTTGGGGAGTCTAGCGACCCGTACGCAGTATTTT.

The rearrangement links TRBV7-2 to TRBJ1-4; the D gene is possibly TRBD1 (6 bases). V lost 9 bases, J lost 5 bases, and 16 bases lay in between. The CDR3 is 14 amino acids. Germline V gene lookup returns CDR1 SGHTA and CDR2 FQGNSA. The CDR3 nucleotides read TGTGCCAGAGGGGGGACCAACTCGAATGAAAAACTGTTTTTT. It is translated as CARGGTNSNEKLFF.

This clonotype was seen a few times. The chain couples TRBV28 to TRBJ2-3, with TRBD2 as a possible D gene (5 bases). The germline V gene has CDR1 MDHEN and CDR2 SYDVKM. The CDR3 covers 15 residues. V lost 7 bases to trimming and J lost 3 bases, with 17 bases between them. The CDR3 spells CASTPGEFSTDTQYF. The DNA of the CDR3 is TGTGCCAGCACGCCCGGGGAGTTCTCGACAGATACGCAGTATTTT.

The gene calls are TRBV20-1 and TRBJ2-4; TRBD1 or TRBD2 may be the D gene (5 bases each). Germline V CDR1 and CDR2: DFQATT, SNEGSKA (reference sequence). The CDR3 length is 13 residues. V was pared by 4 bases and J by 7 bases, with 14 bases between. The DNA for the CDR3 is TGCAGTGCTAACCCAGTGAGGGGCAACATTCAGTACTTC. Its translation is CSANPVRGNIQYF.

This clonotype was found a few times. The gene calls are TRBV20-1 and TRBJ1-2; TRBD1 agrees at 7 bases. Unmatched junction bases numbered 9, after V lost 3 bases and J lost 5 bases. Looked up from germline, CDR1 is DFQATT and CDR2 is SNEGSKA (reference sequence). This CDR3 is built from 14 residues. The CDR3 nucleotides are TGCAGTGCTAGGCGTCTGGGGACAGATTATGGCTACACCTTC. Translating it yields CSARRLGTDYGYTF.

A remark on this clonotype: Germline is not matched at one junction end, which may reflect a read error. V gene TRBV19 combines with J gene TRBJ2-6; D not certain. This CDR3 contains 18 residues. Germline assignment: CDR1 LNHDA and CDR2 SQIVND (reference sequence). CDR3 protein: CAGSTDPNLVSGANVLTF. The CDR3 DNA is TGTGCCGGTAGTACCGACCCCAACCTGGTCTCTGGGGCCAACGTCCTGACTTTC.

The chain recombines TRBV6-5 with TRBJ1-1; unclear D gene. Trimming pared 4 bases from V and 3 bases from J, leaving 12 bases between. Per the germline V gene, CDR1 is MNHEY and CDR2 is SVGAGI. This CDR3 has 14 amino acids. CDR3 in DNA: TGTGCCAGCAGTTCACAGTCGGCGGACACTGAAGCTTTCTTT. It yields the protein CASSSQSADTEAFF.

The chain employs TRBV4-1 and TRBJ1-1; 7 bases agree with TRBD1. Per the germline V gene, CDR1 is MGHRA and CDR2 is YSYEKL. This CDR3 contains 14 residues. J lost 5 bases, V lost 3 bases, and 6 bases had no gene match. The CDR3 nucleotides read TGCGCCAGCAGCCACCAGACAGGGCGAACTGAAGCTTTCTTT. It codes for CASSHQTGRTEAFF.

This clonotype came up a few times. Without the conserved terminal phenylalanine or tryptophan, this CDR3 likely stems from a read error. This chain links TRBV7-3 with TRBJ2-3; maybe TRBD1 (5 bases). The CDR3 totals 14 residues. Germline V gives CDR1 SGHTA, CDR2 FQGTGA. V was shortened by 1 base and J by 6 bases, with 11 bases between the two germline ends. CDR3 DNA sequence: TGTGCCAGCAGCTTAAATAGTAGGGGCGATACGCAGTATCTT. Its translation: CASSLNSRGDTQYL.

This sequence joins TRBV29-1 and TRBJ2-1, with 7 positions matching TRBD2. Germline V gene sequence: CDR1 SQVTM, CDR2 ANQGSEA. Trimming took 4 bases from V and 9 from J; bases not matched to a gene: 6. The CDR3 length is 12 residues. The CDR3 DNA reads as TGCAGCGTTGTTTTAGCGGGTCTTGAGCAGTTCTTC. Translating gives CSVVLAGLEQFF.

J is TRBJ1-2 and V is TRBV4-1; D is unresolved. Trimming cost V 0 bases and J 5 bases, with 7 bases left between them. The CDR3 is 13 residues long. CDR1 MGHRA and CDR2 YSYEKL come from the germline V gene. The CDR3 sequence: CASSQDLEYGYTF. The CDR3 DNA sequence: TGCGCCAGCAGCCAAGATCTGGAGTATGGCTACACCTTC.

This clonotype turned up a few times. The gene calls are TRBV3-1 and TRBJ1-4; 10 bases are shared with TRBD1. J gave up 6 bases and V 0 bases, and 4 bases lay outside the gene matches. The CDR3 has 16 residues. Germline assignment: CDR1 LGHDT and CDR2 YNNKEL (reference sequence). The CDR3 sequence: CASSQESGQGYEKLFF. The CDR3 nucleotides are TGTGCCAGCAGCCAAGAATCGGGACAGGGGTATGAAAAACTGTTTTTT.

V usage is TRBV6-5 and J usage is TRBJ2-1; weak D call: TRBD1 (5 bases). In germline, CDR1 is MNHEY, CDR2 SVGAGI. V was pared by 8 bases and J by 5 bases, with 16 bases between. CDR3 size: 14 residues. The chain's CDR3 is CASAVGLGHNEQFF. The CDR3, as DNA: TGTGCCAGCGCCGTGGGGCTAGGGCACAATGAGCAGTTCTTC.

J is TRBJ1-6 and V is TRBV2, with D unclear. The CDR3 totals 15 residues. V shed 0 bases and J shed 10 bases, with 13 bases lying between them. Germline V gene data show CDR1 as SNHLY and CDR2 as FYNNEI. The CDR3 DNA sequence: TGTGCCAGCAGTGAAGCCGAGGGATCGAGGTCACCCCTCCACTTT. Translation gives CASSEAEGSRSPLHF.

This chain uses TRBV20-1 with TRBJ2-7; 7 nucleotides line up with TRBD2. V lost 3 bases to trimming and J lost 3 bases; unmatched junction nucleotides: 8. CDR1 and CDR2 from the germline V gene are DFQATT and SNEGSKA (reference sequence). The CDR3 runs to 14 residues. The CDR3 reads CSASPSGNNYEQYF. The CDR3 bases are TGCAGTGCTAGTCCAAGCGGGAATAACTACGAGCAGTACTTC.

This clonotype occurred a few times. One end of the junction is discordant with germline, which a read error may explain. The genes are TRBV18 and TRBJ2-5, with D tentatively TRBD1 or TRBD2 (5 bases each). Matching the DNA end better, TRBJ2-7 makes the J call doubtful. Germline V gives CDR1 KGHSH, CDR2 LQKENI. CDR3 length: 15 amino acids. The CDR3 region is CASAPGQIGTYEQYF. The DNA of the CDR3 is TGTGCCAGCGCACCGGGGCAAATAGGGACCTACGAGCAGTACTTC.

The chain carries TRBV7-9 and TRBJ2-2; D unresolved. CDR1 and CDR2 (germline): SEHNR, FQNEAQ (reference sequence). V was cut by 5 bases and J by 6 bases, with 13 bases left in between. The CDR3 runs to 14 residues. The CDR3 is CASSVSLGAGELFF. DNA of the CDR3: TGTGCCAGCAGCGTCTCGTTGGGTGCCGGGGAGCTGTTTTTT.

This rearrangement joins TRBV7-9 to TRBJ2-1, with a tentative D call TRBD1 (6 bases). CDR3 length: 15 residues. Germline CDR1 reads SEHNR; CDR2 reads FQNEAQ (reference sequence). Deletions cut 6 bases from V and 5 bases from J, with 17 bases between. CDR3 sequence reads: CASRPGTWLDNEQFF. In DNA form, the CDR3 reads TGTGCCAGCAGGCCCGGGACATGGCTTGACAATGAGCAGTTCTTC.

The chain carries TRBV11-2 and TRBJ1-4; D gene unclear. The CDR3 spans 14 residues. Trimming shortened V by 5 bases and J by 4 bases, and 11 bases separated the two germline ends. In germline, CDR1 is SGHAT, CDR2 FQNNGV. CDR3 region: CASSPLSGNEKLFF. CDR3 nucleotide sequence: TGTGCCAGCAGCCCTCTCTCGGGTAATGAAAAACTGTTTTTT.

This rearrangement joins TRBV5-6 to TRBJ2-7, with 9 bases lining up with TRBD1. Per germline, CDR1 SGHDT and CDR2 YYEEEE. This CDR3 contains 14 residues. J gave up 6 bases and V 4 bases, and 8 bases lay outside the gene matches. The CDR3 sequence: CASSLQGAPAEQYF. The CDR3 DNA reads as TGTGCCAGCAGCCTACAGGGGGCGCCGGCCGAGCAGTACTTC.

V usage is TRBV3-1 and J usage is TRBJ2-5; TRBD2 aligns across 7 bases. The CDR3 contains 16 residues. Germline V gene data show CDR1 as LGHDT and CDR2 as YNNKEL (reference sequence). Trimming took 4 bases from V and 1 from J; bases not matched to a gene: 9. The CDR3 sequence is CASSRTKGLPQETQYF. The CDR3 bases are TGTGCCAGCAGCCGGACTAAGGGACTACCCCAAGAGACCCAGTACTTC.

This clonotype was recorded a few times. The gene calls are TRBV27 and TRBJ2-7; D may be TRBD1 or TRBD2 (6 bases each). The CDR3 contains 19 residues. CDR1 and CDR2 from the germline V gene are MNHEY and SMNVEV (reference sequence). V dropped 6 bases and J dropped 3 bases, with 30 bases sitting between them. CDR3 region: CASSQNRRGAPLKYYEQYF. The CDR3 DNA is TGTGCCAGCAGCCAAAATAGGAGGGGGGCCCCGCTTAAATACTACGAGCAGTACTTC.

The chain has TRBV15 and TRBJ1-2; 7 bases map to TRBD1. Germline CDR1 and CDR2: LNHNV and YYDKDF (reference sequence). The ends lost 5 bases at V and 8 bases at J; junction bases unmatched: 8. This CDR3 has 13 residues. The CDR3 bases are TGTGCCACCAGCGGCCGGGACAGTGGGGGCTACACCTTC. Protein: CATSGRDSGGYTF. The entire variable domain, with the rest obtained from reference TRBV15 and TRBJ1-2, is as follows: DAMVIQNPRYQVTQFGKPVTLSCSQTLNHNVMYWYQQKSSQAPKLLFHYYDKDFNNEADTPDNFQSRRPNTSFCFLDIRSPGLGDTAMYLCATSGRDSGGYTFGSGTRLTVV.

This clonotype has at least ten counts. The chain has TRBV5-6 and TRBJ2-5; D call uncertain. Germline lookup yields CDR1 SGHDT and CDR2 YYEEEE. V dropped 2 bases and J dropped 4 bases, with 3 bases sitting between them. This CDR3 is 11 amino acids long. CDR3 sequence: CASSFAETQYF. As DNA, the CDR3 is TGTGCCAGCAGCTTTGCAGAGACCCAGTACTTC. Variable domain in full (rest from reference TRBV5-6 and TRBJ2-5): DAGVTQSPTHLIKTRGQQVTLRCSPKSGHDTVSWYQQALGQGPQFIFQYYEEEERQRGNFPDRFSGHQFPNYSSELNVNALLLGDSALYLCASSFAETQYFGPGTRLLVL.

In its sample, this clonotype was seen a few times. The chain joins TRBV5-1 to TRBJ1-4, with D perhaps matching TRBD1 (5 bases). The CDR3 contains 18 residues. CDR1 is SGHRS and CDR2 is YFSETQ in the germline V gene. With 0 bases removed from V and 0 bases from J, the gap between germline ends came to 15 bases. The CDR3 bases are TGCGCCAGCAGCTTGGCCAACGGGGCCACCGCAACTAATGAAAAACTGTTTTTT. It is translated as CASSLANGATATNEKLFF. The full variable domain, completed using reference TRBV5-1 and TRBJ1-4, is KAGVTQTPRYLIKTRGQQVTLSCSPISGHRSVSWYQQTPGQGLQFLFEYFSETQRNKGNFPGRFSGRQFSNSRSEMNVSTLELGDSALYLCASSLANGATATNEKLFFGSGTQLSVL.

The CDR3 DNA reads as TGTGCCAGCATTGGGGTCTCTGGGGCCAACGTCCTGACTTTC. This encodes CASIGVSGANVLTF. The chain carries TRBV2 and TRBJ2-6; D remains ambiguous. CDR3 size: 14 residues. Germline values: CDR1 SNHLY, CDR2 FYNNEI. Trimming left V 7 bases short and J 0 bases short, with 7 bases between.